This T cell receptor (beta chain) comes out of a study of technical replicates of blood from a few donors. J was trimmed by 7 bases and V by 4 bases; bases with no gene match: 13. Germline values: CDR1 ENHRY, CDR2 SYGVKD. This CDR3 has 16 residues. Generated by immunoSEQ multiplex PCR, the TCRdb table keeps only in-frame clones and is missing some. The table has under 70,000 clones, approximately 90% seen once. Sequencing was done on a sample of PBMCs. This receptor was taken from a human donor in good health. Some clones in this sample may be carry-over from other donors' samples. V gene TRBV10-3 combines with J gene TRBJ1-1; 9 bases match TRBD1. The CDR3: CAISVSHGTGRVEAFF. Here the CDR3 DNA reads TGTGCCATCAGTGTTAGTCATGGGACAGGGAGGGTTGAAGCTTTCTTT.